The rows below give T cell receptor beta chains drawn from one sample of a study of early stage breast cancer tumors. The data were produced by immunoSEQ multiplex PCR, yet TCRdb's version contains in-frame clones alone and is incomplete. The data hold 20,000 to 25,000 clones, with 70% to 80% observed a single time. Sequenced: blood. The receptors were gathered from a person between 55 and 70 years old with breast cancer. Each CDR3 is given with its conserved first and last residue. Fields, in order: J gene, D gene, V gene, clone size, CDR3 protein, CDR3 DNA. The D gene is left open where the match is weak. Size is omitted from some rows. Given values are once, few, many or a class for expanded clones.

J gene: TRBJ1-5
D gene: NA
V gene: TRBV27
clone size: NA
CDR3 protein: CASRPGTGRPQHF
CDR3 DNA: TGTGCCAGCAGACCCGGGACCGGGAGGCCCCAGCATTTT

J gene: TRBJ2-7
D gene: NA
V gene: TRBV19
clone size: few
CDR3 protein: CASSHSSYEQYF
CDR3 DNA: TGTGCCAGTAGCCACAGCTCCTACGAGCAGTACTTC

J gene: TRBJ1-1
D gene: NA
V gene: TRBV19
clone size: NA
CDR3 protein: CASRTEGLEAFF
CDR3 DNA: TGTGCCAGCAGGACGGAGGGTCTGGAAGCTTTCTTT

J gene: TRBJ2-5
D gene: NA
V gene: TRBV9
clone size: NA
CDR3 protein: CASSGSGRQETQYF
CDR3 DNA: TGTGCCAGCAGCGGATCGGGACGGCAAGAGACCCAGTACTTC

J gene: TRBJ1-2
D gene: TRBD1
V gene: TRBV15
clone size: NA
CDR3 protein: CATSFRMDRVDGYTF
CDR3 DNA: TGTGCCACCAGCTTTCGCATGGACAGGGTAGATGGCTACACCTTC

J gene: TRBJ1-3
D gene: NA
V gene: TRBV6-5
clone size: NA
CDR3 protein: CASSPRGGGNTIYF
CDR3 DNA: TGTGCCAGCAGCCCAAGGGGGGGTGGAAACACCATATATTTT

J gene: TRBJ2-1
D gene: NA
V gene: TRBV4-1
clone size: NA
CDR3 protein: CASSQASRGRGDNEQFF
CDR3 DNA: TGCGCCAGCAGCCAAGCCTCTCGGGGCCGAGGGGACAATGAGCAGTTCTTC

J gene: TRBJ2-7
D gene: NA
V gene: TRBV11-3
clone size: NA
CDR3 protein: CASSLRFGSGHSYEQYF
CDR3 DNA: TGTGCCAGCAGCCTCAGATTTGGTTCAGGGCACAGCTACGAGCAGTACTTC

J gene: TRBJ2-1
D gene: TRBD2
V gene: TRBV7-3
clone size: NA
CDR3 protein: CASSPSGLAGFTYNEQFF
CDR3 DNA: TGTGCCAGCAGCCCGTCGGGACTAGCGGGATTTACCTACAATGAGCAGTTCTTC

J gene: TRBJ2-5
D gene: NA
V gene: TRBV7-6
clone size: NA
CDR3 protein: CASSSGSPEGETQYF
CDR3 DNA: TGTGCCAGCAGCTCGGGATCCCCGGAGGGAGAGACCCAGTACTTC